The sequence of this TCR beta chain was determined in a study of TIL therapy for anti-PD-1-resistant metastatic lung cancer. For the study at large: By whole-exome sequencing, median non-synonymous tumor mutation burden was roughly 1.4 mutations per megabase. Whole-study findings and limits: Treatment-naive, never-smoker and oncogene-addicted patients were overrepresented in this highly selected cohort.

The libraries were made with immunoSEQ v3. Profiled with immunoSEQ multiplex PCR; TCRdb holds only in-frame clones, not every one. This sample has about 55,000 clones, with 81% found just once. CDR3 length: 13 amino acids. V was pared by 5 bases and J by 7 bases, with 13 bases between. Germline V gene sequence: CDR1 MNHEY, CDR2 SVGAGI. Time point reported: pre-treatment sample, taken before nivolumab and TIL therapy. This clone has just one count. Its specificity is not known. This TCR was sampled from a person between 25 and 80 years old with non-small cell lung cancer. This material consisted of blood, taken at baseline. The chain carries TRBV6-5 and TRBJ2-3; no reliable D call. CDR3 sequence: CASSSAKTNTQYF. The CDR3 DNA follows: TGTGCCAGCAGTAGCGCAAAGACGAATACGCAGTATTTT.